A single sample gave rise to the 3 T cell receptor beta chains below, sequenced in a study of monozygotic twins with inflammatory bowel disease. TCRdb reprocessed the 5' RACE reads and reports one entry per CDR3 protein, with no DNA. Its table lists a few hundred thousand distinct CDR3 sequences. Sequencing was performed on blood. The receptors were sampled from a human donor with ulcerative colitis or Crohn's disease, or a healthy co-twin of an affected twin (not recorded which).

The rearrangement uses TRBV29-1 and TRBJ2-3. Per the germline V gene, CDR1 is SQVTM and CDR2 is ANQGSEA. The CDR3 covers 11 residues. CDR3 sequence reads: CSATSMGTQYF.

The chain uses TRBV7-9 and TRBJ2-7; TCRdb selects TRBD2, and the lack of DNA leaves this call unchecked. Germline CDR1 SEHNR, CDR2 FQNEAQ (reference sequence). This CDR3 contains 17 residues. CDR3 region: CASSRSSGRATGNEQYF.

V usage is TRBV7-2 and J usage is TRBJ2-3; TCRdb outputs TRBD2, but without DNA this stays unchecked. CDR3 length: 14 residues. Germline CDR1 reads SGHTA; CDR2 reads FQGNSA. The CDR3 region is CASSLPPRRDTQYF.